One sample yielded the 32 T cell receptor beta chains listed below, sequenced in a study of blood T cell repertoires in COVID-19. Method: immunoSEQ multiplex PCR; TCRdb's copy keeps in-frame clones and lacks some. The sample lists about 330,000 clones, 65% to 90% occurring once. Sequenced input: PBMCs or T cells enriched from blood (not recorded which). The receptors here all came from a young woman who had recovered from COVID-19.

The chain employs TRBV19 and TRBJ2-7; tentatively, D is TRBD1 (5 bases). The CDR3 sequence is 13 residues long. V was trimmed by 1 base and J by 4 bases, leaving 8 bases between them. In germline, CDR1 is LNHDA, CDR2 SQIVND (reference sequence). The CDR3 DNA reads as TGTGCCAGTAGTATAGCAGGGCAGTACGAGCAGTACTTC. This sequence encodes CASSIAGQYEQYF.

This clone was found once. This chain connects TRBV24-1 to TRBJ2-1; D is perhaps TRBD2 (7 bases). The ends were cut back, 7 bases at V and 7 bases at J, with 16 bases in the middle. Germline V gene data show CDR1 as KGHDR and CDR2 as SFDVKD. The CDR3 sequence is 14 residues long. This CDR3 is CATRRGAGANEQFF. The CDR3 DNA is TGTGCCACCAGAAGAGGGGCGGGGGCGAATGAGCAGTTCTTC.

The genes are TRBV5-6 and TRBJ2-1; possible D gene TRBD2, 5 bases. The CDR3 spans 15 residues. CDR1 SGHDT and CDR2 YYEEEE come from the germline V gene. Between the trimmed V and J ends, which lost 5 bases and 1 base, there was a span of 13 bases. Here the CDR3 DNA reads TGTGCCAGCAGTTCAGGACCGGGGTCCTACAATGAGCAGTTCTTC. Translating gives CASSSGPGSYNEQFF.

Only one count was recorded for this clone. The rearrangement uses TRBV5-1 and TRBJ1-2; possible D gene TRBD1, 5 bases. The ends were cut back, 7 bases at V and 7 bases at J, with 11 bases in the middle. The CDR3 loop spans 11 amino acids. Germline V gives CDR1 SGHRS, CDR2 YFSETQ. The CDR3 DNA sequence: TGCGCCAGCCGACAAAGGGGTGGCTACACCTTC. Its protein is CASRQRGGYTF.

The rearrangement joins TRBV18 to TRBJ1-2; tentatively, D is TRBD1 (5 bases). The CDR3 sequence is 18 residues long. Trimming took 6 bases from V and 0 from J, leaving 23 bases between them. CDR1 is KGHSH and CDR2 is LQKENI in the germline V gene. CDR3 residues: CASSQNRPTVVANYGYTF. The CDR3 DNA reads TGTGCCAGCTCCCAAAATCGACCGACAGTAGTAGCTAACTATGGCTACACCTTC.

The chain employs TRBV5-1 and TRBJ1-2, with 10 bases matching TRBD1. Germline trimming cut 2 bases from V and 6 bases from J; bases unmatched to any gene: 4. Germline V gives CDR1 SGHRS, CDR2 YFSETQ. The CDR3 loop spans 14 amino acids. The CDR3 reads CASSFTGTGDGYTF. The CDR3 DNA is TGCGCCAGCAGCTTTACCGGGACAGGGGATGGCTACACCTTC.

The rearrangement uses TRBV2 and TRBJ2-5; possible D gene TRBD1, 5 bases. Germline lookup yields CDR1 SNHLY and CDR2 FYNNEI. V dropped 4 bases and J dropped 5 bases, with 23 bases sitting between them. CDR3 length: 17 amino acids. Written as DNA, the CDR3 is TGTGCCAGCAGTGTAGGGTCAGGGAAGGTTTCGCCGGAGACCCAGTACTTC. It specifies CASSVGSGKVSPETQYF.

Points on this clone: The sample has other DNA sequences that encode this CDR3 too. The rearrangement links TRBV5-1 to TRBJ2-1; D not certain. The CDR3 runs to 15 residues. The V gene's germline CDR1 is SGHRS and CDR2 YFSETQ. V lost 3 bases to trimming and J lost 0 bases, with 10 bases between them. The CDR3 coding sequence is TGCGCCAGCAGCTCGACACCCAGCTCCTACAATGAGCAGTTCTTC. Protein product: CASSSTPSSYNEQFF.

The gene calls are TRBV7-2 and TRBJ1-6; weak D call: TRBD1 (6 bases). The V and J ends lost 2 bases and 4 bases respectively, with 12 bases between them. CDR3 length equals 16 residues. Per the germline V gene, CDR1 is SGHTA and CDR2 is FQGNSA. The CDR3 DNA is TGTGCCAGCAGCTTAATCGGACAGACGTATAATTCACCCCTCCACTTT. Protein: CASSLIGQTYNSPLHF. Drawing the rest from reference TRBV7-2 and TRBJ1-6, the complete variable domain is GAGVSQSPSNKVTEKGKDVELRCDPISGHTALYWYRQSLGQGLEFLIYFQGNSAPDKSGLPSDRFSAERTGGSVSTLTIQRTQQEDSAVYLCASSLIGQTYNSPLHFGNGTRLTVT.

This clone was seen only once. The chain links TRBV6-5 to TRBJ1-1, with D hard to call. V shed 5 bases and J shed 4 bases, with 8 bases lying between them. CDR1 MNHEY and CDR2 SVGAGI come from the germline V gene. The CDR3 contains 12 residues. The CDR3 region has the DNA TGTGCCAGCAGTCCAGAGGGCACTGAAGCTTTCTTT. This translates into CASSPEGTEAFF.

The genes are TRBV4-1 and TRBJ1-1, with D possibly being TRBD1 (6 bases). There are 15 residues in the CDR3. The germline V gene has CDR1 MGHRA and CDR2 YSYEKL. The germline V and J ends were trimmed by 2 bases and 4 bases, with 14 bases remaining between them. The CDR3 sequence is CASSQHRDTATEAFF. In DNA, the CDR3 is TGCGCCAGCAGCCAACACCGGGACACCGCCACTGAAGCTTTCTTT.

The count of this clone is one. This chain's CDR3 is CASRLQGYEQYF. The CDR3 nucleotides are TGTGCCAGCAGGTTACAGGGTTACGAGCAGTACTTC. The genes are TRBV28 and TRBJ2-7; possible D gene TRBD1, 6 bases. The germline V and J ends were trimmed by 6 bases and 4 bases, with 10 bases remaining between them. The CDR3 loop spans 12 amino acids. From germline, CDR1 is MDHEN and CDR2 SYDVKM.

The V call is TRBV9, the J call TRBJ2-7; D is unclear. This CDR3 is built from 12 residues. Trimming cost V 3 bases and J 3 bases, with 7 bases left between them. Looked up from germline, CDR1 is SGDLS and CDR2 is YYNGEE. For the CDR3, the DNA is TGTGCCAGCAGCGCCATACTCTACGAGCAGTACTTC. It translates to CASSAILYEQYF.

The sample holds many counts of this clone. The rearrangement links TRBV4-1 to TRBJ1-5, with D unresolved. Germline V gene lookup returns CDR1 MGHRA and CDR2 YSYEKL. V lost 4 bases and J 0 bases, leaving 13 bases between the germline ends. CDR3 length: 16 amino acids. CDR3 nucleotides: TGCGCCAGCAGCCCGTTTTTACTCAATAGCAATCAGCCCCAGCATTTT. Translating gives CASSPFLLNSNQPQHF.

The chain uses TRBV2 and TRBJ2-7; D possibly corresponds to TRBD2 (5 bases). V was cut by 6 bases and J by 4 bases, with 19 bases left in between. The CDR3 consists of 15 residues. Germline V gene sequence: CDR1 SNHLY, CDR2 FYNNEI. The CDR3 loop reads CASREESKGRYEQYF. The CDR3 coding sequence is TGTGCCAGCAGGGAGGAGTCGAAAGGAAGGTACGAGCAGTACTTC.

The J gene is TRBJ1-2, the V gene TRBV7-9; 9 bases are a match to TRBD1. There are 14 residues in the CDR3. J gave up 4 bases and V 5 bases, and 5 bases lay outside the gene matches. Per the germline V gene, CDR1 is SEHNR and CDR2 is FQNEAQ (reference sequence). CDR3 DNA sequence: TGTGCCAGCAGCACGGGACAGGGTTCCTATGGCTACACCTTC. Amino acid sequence: CASSTGQGSYGYTF.

J is TRBJ2-5 and V is TRBV9; tentatively, D is TRBD2 (5 bases). The CDR3 sequence is 14 residues long. Germline V CDR1 and CDR2: SGDLS, YYNGEE. Trimming left V 0 bases short and J 5 bases short, with 11 bases between. CDR3 sequence reads: CASSVAPGVETQYF. CDR3 coding DNA: TGTGCCAGCAGCGTAGCCCCCGGGGTGGAGACCCAGTACTTC.

This chain joins TRBV7-9 and TRBJ2-1, with 7 positions matching TRBD1. The CDR3 covers 14 residues. Looked up from germline, CDR1 is SEHNR and CDR2 is FQNEAQ (reference sequence). Trimming at V came to 1 base and at J to 9 bases, leaving 6 bases not matched to a gene. CDR3 in DNA: TGTGCCAGCAGCTTAGTCGACAGGGTTGGTGAGCAGTTCTTC. It yields the protein CASSLVDRVGEQFF.

V and J are TRBV27 and TRBJ2-5; 11 bases are a match to TRBD2. CDR1 MNHEY and CDR2 SMNVEV come from the germline V gene (reference sequence). Losses at the gene ends were 5 bases for V and 4 bases for J; bases not matched to a gene: 9. This CDR3 region has 16 residues. CDR3 DNA: TGTGCCAGCAGTCTCCGGGTAGCGGGGGGGCGAGAGACCCAGTACTTC. Its translation: CASSLRVAGGRETQYF.

V is TRBV28 and J is TRBJ1-1; no definite D call. The CDR3 length is 13 residues. V was pared by 4 bases and J by 4 bases, with 10 bases between. CDR1 is MDHEN, CDR2 SYDVKM, per germline. In DNA, the CDR3 is TGTGCCAGCAGTTCGGAGGTGAGCACTGAAGCTTTCTTT. Translating it yields CASSSEVSTEAFF.

The rearrangement links TRBV7-2 to TRBJ2-3; 8 bases fit TRBD2. Germline lookup yields CDR1 SGHTA and CDR2 FQGNSA. CDR3 length: 16 residues. The ends lost 1 base at V and 7 bases at J; junction bases unmatched: 10. The CDR3 DNA follows: TGTGCCAGCAGCTTAGACTGGCGGGGGGCTTCATATACGCAGTATTTT. This sequence encodes CASSLDWRGASYTQYF. The entire variable domain, with the rest obtained from reference TRBV7-2 and TRBJ2-3, is as follows: GAGVSQSPSNKVTEKGKDVELRCDPISGHTALYWYRQSLGQGLEFLIYFQGNSAPDKSGLPSDRFSAERTGGSVSTLTIQRTQQEDSAVYLCASSLDWRGASYTQYFGPGTRLTVL.

The chain combines TRBV5-4 with TRBJ1-1, with D perhaps TRBD1 (5 bases). Trimming stripped 1 base from V and 8 bases from J, with 12 bases between. CDR1 SGHNT and CDR2 YYREEE come from the germline V gene (reference sequence). CDR3 size: 13 residues. The CDR3 DNA reads as TGTGCCAGCAGCTTGTCTGGGGGAGGAGAAGCTTTCTTT. This translates into CASSLSGGGEAFF. The variable domain in full, completed from reference TRBV5-4 and TRBJ1-1, reads ETGVTQSPTHLIKTRGQQVTLRCSSQSGHNTVSWYQQALGQGPQFIFQYYREEENGRGNFPPRFSGLQFPNYSSELNVNALELDDSALYLCASSLSGGGEAFFGQGTRLTVV.

This chain joins TRBV28 and TRBJ1-6; 9 nucleotides align to TRBD1. This CDR3 has 15 amino acids. Germline CDR1 is MDHEN and CDR2 is SYDVKM. The V and J ends lost 8 bases and 11 bases, in that order; junction bases with no gene match: 13. In nucleotides, the CDR3 is TGTGCCAGCTTTGCCGCCGGGACAGGGAACGCACCCCTCCACTTT. This sequence encodes CASFAAGTGNAPLHF.

This sequence joins TRBV30 and TRBJ2-3; 10 bases are shared with TRBD2. The V segment lost 3 bases and the J segment 5 bases; nucleotides outside the gene matches: 8. The germline gives CDR1 GTSNPN, CDR2 SVGIG (reference sequence). The CDR3 is made up of 15 amino acids. CDR3 protein: CAWSESGGALDTQYF. The DNA for the CDR3 is TGTGCCTGGAGCGAAAGCGGGGGGGCCCTAGATACGCAGTATTTT.

In this sample, this clone turned up a few times. The rearrangement uses TRBV11-2 and TRBJ2-1; 9 nucleotides match TRBD2. Germline lookup yields CDR1 SGHAT and CDR2 FQNNGV. J was trimmed by 9 bases and V by 4 bases; bases with no gene match: 16. This CDR3 has 17 amino acids. The chain's CDR3 is CASSSISRASGKGEQFF. Here the CDR3 DNA reads TGTGCCAGCAGCTCCATCTCTCGGGCTAGCGGGAAGGGTGAGCAGTTCTTC.

The chain combines TRBV5-5 with TRBJ1-1; D gene ambiguous. This CDR3 comprises 15 residues. The V gene's germline CDR1 is SGHKS and CDR2 YYEKEE (reference sequence). V was clipped by 0 bases and J by 6 bases, with 15 bases between them. CDR3 sequence reads: CASSLAPGKVAEAFF. CDR3 coding DNA: TGTGCCAGCAGCTTGGCTCCGGGGAAGGTCGCTGAAGCTTTCTTT.

This chain links TRBV12-2 with TRBJ1-1. TRBV12-2 is a pseudogene locus. CDR3 size: 12 residues. The CDR3 DNA follows: TGTGCAAGTCGCTTAGGGGGCGGAGGGGCTTTCTTT. Translation gives CASRLGGGGAFF.

This chain links TRBV4-2 with TRBJ1-2, with D tentatively TRBD1 (5 bases). The ends were cut back, 0 bases at V and 7 bases at J, with 21 bases in the middle. Germline CDR1 and CDR2: LGHNA and YNFKEQ. The CDR3 is made up of 17 amino acids. CDR3 bases: TGTGCCAGCAGCCAAGAGGGGGGGAGAGGGTCCGCGGGTGGCTACACCTTC. Translation: CASSQEGGRGSAGGYTF.

The rearrangement uses TRBV5-1 and TRBJ2-3, with TRBD1 matching 7 bases. This CDR3 is 14 amino acids long. Looked up from germline, CDR1 is SGHRS and CDR2 is YFSETQ. The trim removed 4 bases at V and 3 bases at J, leaving 5 bases unmatched. CDR3 in amino acids: CASSPGQETDTQYF. CDR3 nucleotide sequence: TGCGCCAGCAGCCCCGGACAGGAAACAGATACGCAGTATTTT.

The CDR3 protein is CASSPGREWTQETQYF. Written as DNA, the CDR3 is TGTGCCAGCAGCCCCGGGCGGGAGTGGACCCAAGAGACCCAGTACTTC. The J gene is TRBJ2-5, the V gene TRBV7-9, with 7 bases aligning to TRBD2. This CDR3 spans 16 amino acids. From germline, CDR1 is SEHNR and CDR2 FQNEAQ (reference sequence). Trimming at V came to 5 bases and at J to 1 base, leaving 10 bases not matched to a gene.

The chain carries TRBV7-9 and TRBJ1-4; 9 positions match TRBD1. The trim removed 5 bases at V and 7 bases at J, leaving 5 bases unmatched. Germline V gives CDR1 SEHNR, CDR2 FQNEAQ (reference sequence). The length of the CDR3 is 14 residues. The CDR3 coding sequence is TGTGCCAGCAGCCCACAGGGGGCAGTTGAAAAACTGTTTTTT. Its translation is CASSPQGAVEKLFF.

With respect to this clone: One end of the junction fails to match germline, which may point to a read error. The V gene is TRBV7-9, the J gene TRBJ1-1, with D possibly matching TRBD1 (6 bases). In germline, CDR1 is SEHNR, CDR2 FQNEAQ (reference sequence). This CDR3 comprises 16 residues. The CDR3 DNA follows: TGTGCCAGCAGCCTCACCCTACAGGGCATGAACACTGAAACTTTCTTT. Its translation is CASSLTLQGMNTETFF.